This entry is about one T cell receptor beta chain. As yet, its antigen is unknown. The data are from a study of neoadjuvant nivolumab and ipilimumab in lung cancer. The assay was immunoSEQ multiplex PCR, and TCRdb's table has in-frame clones only and misses some. This sample has 18,000 or so clones; over 70% occur once, and the top ten carry 9%. Broader study findings: TCR richness and clonality were higher in tumors than adjacent uninvolved lung. Blood richness before therapy tracked richness in tumors resected after neoadjuvant therapy. Only a small number of samples underwent TCR sequencing.

This clonotype was obtained from an adult with non-small cell lung cancer. The material was tumor tissue, obtained after neoadjuvant nivolumab, alone or with ipilimumab, at or shortly before surgery.

The CDR3 loop reads CASSPFLSTYEQYF. CDR3 in DNA: TGTGCCAGCTCACCATTCTTATCCACCTACGAGCAGTACTTC. The rearrangement links TRBV18 to TRBJ2-7; D uncertain. From germline, CDR1 is KGHSH and CDR2 LQKENI. The CDR3 has 14 amino acids. Deletions cut 2 bases from V and 2 bases from J, with 10 bases between.